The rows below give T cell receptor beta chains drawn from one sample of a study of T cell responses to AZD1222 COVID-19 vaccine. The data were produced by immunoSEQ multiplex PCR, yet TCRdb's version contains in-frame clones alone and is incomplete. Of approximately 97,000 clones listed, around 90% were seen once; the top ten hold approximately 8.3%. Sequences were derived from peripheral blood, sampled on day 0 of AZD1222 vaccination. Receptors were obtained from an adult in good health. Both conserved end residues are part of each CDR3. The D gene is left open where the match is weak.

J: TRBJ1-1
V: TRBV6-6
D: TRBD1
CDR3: CASSYSWTGVNTEAFF

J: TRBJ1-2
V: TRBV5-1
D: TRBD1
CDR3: CASTSGQGAHGYTF

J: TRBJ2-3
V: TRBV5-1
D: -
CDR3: CASSPPGSETDTQYF

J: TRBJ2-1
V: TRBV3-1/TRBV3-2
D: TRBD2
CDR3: CASSQGLASNEQFF

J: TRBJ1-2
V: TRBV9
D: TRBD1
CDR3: CASSGTGQANYGYTF

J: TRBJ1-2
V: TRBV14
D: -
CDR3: CASSQLDAYGYTF

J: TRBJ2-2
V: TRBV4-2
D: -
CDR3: CASSHSLDGGNTGELFF

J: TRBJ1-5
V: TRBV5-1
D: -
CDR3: CASSLDSRGNQPQHF

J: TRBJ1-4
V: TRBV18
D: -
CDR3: CASSRIEGYEKLFF

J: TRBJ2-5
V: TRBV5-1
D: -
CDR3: CASSLAVGYQETQYF

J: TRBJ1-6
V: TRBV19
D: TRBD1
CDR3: CASSIRKGANSPLHF

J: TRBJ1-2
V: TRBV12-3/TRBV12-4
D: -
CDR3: CASSLTGQGYTF

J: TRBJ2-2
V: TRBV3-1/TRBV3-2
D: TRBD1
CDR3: CASSFRDRAGELFF

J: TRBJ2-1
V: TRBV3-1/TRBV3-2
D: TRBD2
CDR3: CASSQELAGPKGEQFF

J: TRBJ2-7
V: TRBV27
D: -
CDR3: CASSLPGSHEQYF

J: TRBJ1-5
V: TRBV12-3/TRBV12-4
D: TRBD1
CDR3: CASRGQSNQPQHF

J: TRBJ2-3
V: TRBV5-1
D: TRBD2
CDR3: CASSLAGTRGDTQYF

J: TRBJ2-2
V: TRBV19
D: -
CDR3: CASSSDSGIMAGELFF

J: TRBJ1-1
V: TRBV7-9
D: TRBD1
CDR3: CASSRSGTENTEAFF

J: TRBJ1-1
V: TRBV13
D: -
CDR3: CASSLGRDTEAFF

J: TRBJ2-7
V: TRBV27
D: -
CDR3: CASTGGRPYEQYF

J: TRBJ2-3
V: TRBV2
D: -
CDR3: CASQINGGQADTQYF

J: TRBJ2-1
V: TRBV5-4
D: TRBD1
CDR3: CASIPGTGNIAEQFF

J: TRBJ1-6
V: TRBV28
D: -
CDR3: CASSLGQDNSPLHF

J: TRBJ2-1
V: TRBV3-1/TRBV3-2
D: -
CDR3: CASSPTGYSYNEQFF

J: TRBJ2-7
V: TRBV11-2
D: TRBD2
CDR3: CASSQPWTSGRAYEQYF

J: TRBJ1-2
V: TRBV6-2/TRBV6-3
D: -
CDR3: CASSPDGYGYTF

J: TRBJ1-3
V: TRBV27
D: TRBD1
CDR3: CASRLQGAGNTIYF

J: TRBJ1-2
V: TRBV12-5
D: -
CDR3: CASGFGNGGYTF

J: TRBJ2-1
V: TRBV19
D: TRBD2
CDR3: CASRLAGVVGEQFF

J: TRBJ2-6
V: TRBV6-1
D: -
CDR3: CASSDEVLTF

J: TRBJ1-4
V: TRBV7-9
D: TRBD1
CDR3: CASSPTQHGTGREKLFF

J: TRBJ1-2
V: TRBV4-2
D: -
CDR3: CASSQEAEGYTF

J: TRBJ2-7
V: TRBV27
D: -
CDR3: CASSPELRSYEQYF

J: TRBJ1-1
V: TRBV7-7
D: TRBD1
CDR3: CASSLTPLGQGNTEAFF

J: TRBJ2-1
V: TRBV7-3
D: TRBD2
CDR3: CASSTTRAGYYNEQFF

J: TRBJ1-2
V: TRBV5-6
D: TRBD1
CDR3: CASSLVGPGTENGYTF

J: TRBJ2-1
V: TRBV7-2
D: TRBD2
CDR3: CASSGGTSHEQFF

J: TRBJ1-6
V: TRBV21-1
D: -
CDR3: CASSPCPEARESRVSPLHF

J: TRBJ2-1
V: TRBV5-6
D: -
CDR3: CASSLGQYYNEQFF

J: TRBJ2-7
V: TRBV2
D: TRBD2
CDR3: CASRGSGIDYEQYF

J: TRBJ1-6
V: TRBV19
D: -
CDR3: CASSIENGGRNSPLHF

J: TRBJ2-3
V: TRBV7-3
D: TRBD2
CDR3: CASSESFRGGTDTQYF

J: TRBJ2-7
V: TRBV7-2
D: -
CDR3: CASSLGDSYEQYF

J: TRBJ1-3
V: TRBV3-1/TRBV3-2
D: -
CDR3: CASSDRTSGNTIYF

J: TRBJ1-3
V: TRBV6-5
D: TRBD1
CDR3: CAALQGNTIYF

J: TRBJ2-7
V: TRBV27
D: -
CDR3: CASRPLGDGPSYEQYF

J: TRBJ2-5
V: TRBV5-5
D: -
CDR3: CASATAPHQETQYF

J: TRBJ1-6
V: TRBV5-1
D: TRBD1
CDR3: CASSLWGQRNSPLHF

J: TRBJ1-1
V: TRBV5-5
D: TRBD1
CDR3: CASSPLTGRHTEAFF

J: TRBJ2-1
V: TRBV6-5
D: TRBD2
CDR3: CASSQGLAGSEQFF

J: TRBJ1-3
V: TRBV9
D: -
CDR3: CASSNQPDLLSGNTIYF

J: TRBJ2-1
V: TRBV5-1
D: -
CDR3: CASSSRGGSLGGYNEQFF

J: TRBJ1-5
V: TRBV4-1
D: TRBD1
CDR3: CASSLNIPGQGLSSWPQHF

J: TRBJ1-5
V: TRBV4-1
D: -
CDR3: CASSQSAQPNQPQHF